The rows below give T cell receptor beta chains drawn from one sample of a study of T cell repertoires in cytomegalovirus infection. TCRdb re-analysed the reads in MiXCR, keeping a single row per CDR3 protein. The sample contains some 480,000 distinct CDR3 sequences, about 33% of which appear only once. These receptors' antigens are unknown. The sequences come from cultured PBMCs, collected from culture after CMV antigen stimulation. The receptors derive from a human donor in good health (CMV status not recorded). Some clones in this sample may be carry-over from other donors' samples. CDR3s include the opening cysteine and the closing phenylalanine or tryptophan. The order of the fields is clone size, D gene, J gene, V gene, CDR3 DNA, CDR3 protein. The D gene is left open where the match is weak. The size of a clone is reported for some rows only, either as once, few or many, or as a class for expanded clones.

size: -
D: -
J: TRBJ2-2
V: TRBV6-2/TRBV6-3
DNA: TGTGCCAGCACCCTAGGGGGGTCCCCCGGGGAGCTGTTTTTT
CDR3: CASTLGGSPGELFF

size: few
D: -
J: TRBJ2-5
V: TRBV6-1
DNA: TGTGCCAGCAGCTTGGGGGAGGCGGAGACCCAGTACTTC
CDR3: CASSLGEAETQYF

size: few
D: TRBD1
J: TRBJ1-2
V: TRBV4-3
DNA: TGCGCCAGCAGCCAAGATCGGTCGGGACAGGGGCACAATTACGGCTACACCTTC
CDR3: CASSQDRSGQGHNYGYTF

size: -
D: -
J: TRBJ2-1
V: TRBV7-4
DNA: TGTGCCAGCAGCTTATCTAAGCGGGTTTCCTACAATGAGCAGTTCTTC
CDR3: CASSLSKRVSYNEQFF

size: many
D: -
J: TRBJ2-3
V: TRBV7-6
DNA: TGTGCCAGCAGCTTAGTGAGAGACCCTCAACTCACAGATACGCAGTATTTT
CDR3: CASSLVRDPQLTDTQYF

size: -
D: TRBD1
J: TRBJ1-4
V: TRBV5-4
DNA: TGTGCCAGCAGAAGACAGGGATCCAATGAAAAACTGTTTTTT
CDR3: CASRRQGSNEKLFF

size: few
D: -
J: TRBJ2-3
V: TRBV7-8
DNA: TGTGCCAGCAGCTTCTCGGGACAAAGCACAGATACGCAGTATTTT
CDR3: CASSFSGQSTDTQYF

size: -
D: TRBD1
J: TRBJ2-3
V: TRBV9
DNA: TGTGCCAGCAGCGTAGCGGGACAGACAGATACGCAGTATTTT
CDR3: CASSVAGQTDTQYF

size: many
D: TRBD2
J: TRBJ2-3
V: TRBV4-2
DNA: TGTGCCAGCAGCCAAGATCTAGCGGGAGGCACAGATACGCAGTATTTT
CDR3: CASSQDLAGGTDTQYF

size: -
D: TRBD2
J: TRBJ2-1
V: TRBV6-2/TRBV6-3
DNA: TGTGCCAGCAGAGTAAGGGGACTAGCCGGAGAAAATGAGCAGTTCTTC
CDR3: CASRVRGLAGENEQFF

size: -
D: -
J: TRBJ2-2
V: TRBV7-2
DNA: TGTGCCAGCAGCTTAGCGTCTGTCGCCGGGGAGCTGTTTTTT
CDR3: CASSLASVAGELFF

size: -
D: -
J: TRBJ1-6
V: TRBV7-2
DNA: TGTGCCAGCAGCTTAGGCCGGGACCGCGTCATTTCACCCCTCCACTTT
CDR3: CASSLGRDRVISPLHF

size: many
D: -
J: TRBJ1-4
V: TRBV7-2
DNA: TGTGCCAGCAGCTTAACAGCCCTCACAACTAATGAAAAACTGTTTTTT
CDR3: CASSLTALTTNEKLFF

size: -
D: TRBD1
J: TRBJ2-7
V: TRBV7-3
DNA: TGTGCCAGCAGCCGGGCCCCGGACAGGGTGAACGAGCAGTACTTC
CDR3: CASSRAPDRVNEQYF

size: -
D: -
J: TRBJ1-2
V: TRBV28
DNA: TGTGCCAGCAGCGGTTGGACTGCGGACACTTCTAACTATGGCTACACCTTC
CDR3: CASSGWTADTSNYGYTF

size: -
D: -
J: TRBJ1-5
V: TRBV27
DNA: TGTGCCAGCAGTTTAAACTGGGATGCTTTGCAGCCCCAGCATTTT
CDR3: CASSLNWDALQPQHF

size: once
D: -
J: TRBJ1-1
V: TRBV7-6
DNA: TGTGCCAGCAGCTTAGGGAAGGGTCGCGCTTTCTTT
CDR3: CASSLGKGRAFF

size: -
D: TRBD1
J: TRBJ1-5
V: TRBV12-3/TRBV12-4
DNA: TGTGCCAGCAGTTCACTCCGGGACAGGGGGGATTGGGGCAATCAGCCCCAGCATTTT
CDR3: CASSSLRDRGDWGNQPQHF

size: few
D: -
J: TRBJ1-2
V: TRBV6-1
DNA: TGTGCCAGCAGTCGGGACTTCGGAGGGGATGGCTACACCTTC
CDR3: CASSRDFGGDGYTF

size: few
D: TRBD1
J: TRBJ1-5
V: TRBV12-3/TRBV12-4
DNA: TGTGCCAGCAGACCCTCAGGGGGCAGGGGGCAGCCCCAGCATTTT
CDR3: CASRPSGGRGQPQHF

size: few
D: -
J: TRBJ1-5
V: TRBV20-1
DNA: TGCAGTGCTAGCGAAATTAGCAATCAGCCCCAGCATTTT
CDR3: CSASEISNQPQHF

size: few
D: TRBD2
J: TRBJ2-4
V: TRBV7-8
DNA: TGTGCCAGCACCCTTAGGGCGGGGGGCTTAGCCAAAAACATTCAGTACTTC
CDR3: CASTLRAGGLAKNIQYF

size: -
D: TRBD1
J: TRBJ1-4
V: TRBV5-1
DNA: TGCGCCAGCAGCTCGGGACAGGGGGCTGAAAAACTGTTTTTT
CDR3: CASSSGQGAEKLFF

size: many
D: TRBD2
J: TRBJ2-1
V: TRBV7-2
DNA: TGTGCCAGCAGCTTTACAGCGGGAGACCCCTCCTACAATGAGCAGTTCTTC
CDR3: CASSFTAGDPSYNEQFF

size: -
D: -
J: TRBJ1-3
V: TRBV30
DNA: TGTGCCTGGACCAGCTCTGGAAACACCATATATTTT
CDR3: CAWTSSGNTIYF

size: -
D: -
J: TRBJ2-7
V: TRBV19
DNA: TGTGCCAGTAGTATGTGGGACTCCTACGAGCAGTACTTC
CDR3: CASSMWDSYEQYF

size: many
D: -
J: TRBJ1-5
V: TRBV2
DNA: TGTGCCAGCACTCCCAGCGAGGTCAATCAGCCCCAGCATTTT
CDR3: CASTPSEVNQPQHF